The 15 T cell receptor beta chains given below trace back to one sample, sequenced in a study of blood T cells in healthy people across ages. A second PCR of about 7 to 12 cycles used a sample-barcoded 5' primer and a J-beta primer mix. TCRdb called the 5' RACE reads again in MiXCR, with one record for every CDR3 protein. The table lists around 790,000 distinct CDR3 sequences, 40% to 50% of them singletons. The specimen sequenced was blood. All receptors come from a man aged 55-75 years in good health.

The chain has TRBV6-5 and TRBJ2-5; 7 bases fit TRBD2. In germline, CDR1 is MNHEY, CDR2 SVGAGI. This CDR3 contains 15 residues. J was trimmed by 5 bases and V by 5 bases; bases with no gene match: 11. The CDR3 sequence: CASSRRRGEGETQYF. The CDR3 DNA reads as TGTGCCAGCAGTCGTCGGAGAGGGGAGGGGGAGACCCAGTACTTC.

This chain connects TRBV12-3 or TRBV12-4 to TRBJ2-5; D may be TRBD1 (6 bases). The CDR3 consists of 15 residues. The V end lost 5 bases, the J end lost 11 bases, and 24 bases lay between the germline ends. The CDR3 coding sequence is TGTGCCAGCAGTATACAGCCACAGGGCGGATGGGAGCAGTACTTC. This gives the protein CASSIQPQGGWEQYF.

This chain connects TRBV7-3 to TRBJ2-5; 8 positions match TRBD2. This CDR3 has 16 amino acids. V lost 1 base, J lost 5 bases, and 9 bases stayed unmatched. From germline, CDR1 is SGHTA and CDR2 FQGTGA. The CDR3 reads CASSLRSGGSWETQYF. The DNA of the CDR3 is TGTGCCAGCAGCTTAAGGAGCGGGGGCTCCTGGGAGACCCAGTACTTC.

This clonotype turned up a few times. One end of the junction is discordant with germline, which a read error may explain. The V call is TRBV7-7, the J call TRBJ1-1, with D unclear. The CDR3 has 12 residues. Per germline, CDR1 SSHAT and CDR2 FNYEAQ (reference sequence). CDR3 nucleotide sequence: TGTGCTAGCAGCGCTCTGAACACTGAAGCTTTCTTT. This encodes CASSALNTEAFF.

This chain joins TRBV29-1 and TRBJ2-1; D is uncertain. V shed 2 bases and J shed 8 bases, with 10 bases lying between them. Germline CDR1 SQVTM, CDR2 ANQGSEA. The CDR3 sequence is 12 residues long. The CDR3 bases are TGCAGCGTTGAATGGCAGATCGATGAGCAGTTCTTC. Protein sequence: CSVEWQIDEQFF.

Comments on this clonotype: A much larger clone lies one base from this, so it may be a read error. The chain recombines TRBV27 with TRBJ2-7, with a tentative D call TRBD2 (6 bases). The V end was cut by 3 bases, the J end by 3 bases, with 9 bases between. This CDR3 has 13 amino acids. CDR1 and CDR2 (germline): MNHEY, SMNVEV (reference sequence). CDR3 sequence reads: CASSFWGLYEQYF. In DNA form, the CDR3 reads TGTGCCAGCAGTTTCTGGGGACTCTACGAGCAGTACTTC.

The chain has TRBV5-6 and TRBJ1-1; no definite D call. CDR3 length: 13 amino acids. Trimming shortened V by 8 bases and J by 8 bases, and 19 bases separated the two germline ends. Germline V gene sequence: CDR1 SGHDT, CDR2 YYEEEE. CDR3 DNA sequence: TGTGCCAGTTCGAGACTGAGGGCGCGGGAAGCTTTCTTT. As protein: CASSRLRAREAFF.

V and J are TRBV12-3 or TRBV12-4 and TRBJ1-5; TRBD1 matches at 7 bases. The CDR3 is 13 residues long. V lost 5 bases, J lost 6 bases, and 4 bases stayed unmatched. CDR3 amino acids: CASSTGDSQPQHF. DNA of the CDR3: TGTGCCAGCAGTACAGGGGACAGTCAGCCCCAGCATTTT.

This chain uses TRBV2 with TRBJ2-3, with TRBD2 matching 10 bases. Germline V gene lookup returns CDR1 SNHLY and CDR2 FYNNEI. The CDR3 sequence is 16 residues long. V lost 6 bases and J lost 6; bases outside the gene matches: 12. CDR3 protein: CASRTRGLAAGDTQYF. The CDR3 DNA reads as TGTGCCAGCAGAACCCGCGGACTAGCGGCCGGGGATACGCAGTATTTT.

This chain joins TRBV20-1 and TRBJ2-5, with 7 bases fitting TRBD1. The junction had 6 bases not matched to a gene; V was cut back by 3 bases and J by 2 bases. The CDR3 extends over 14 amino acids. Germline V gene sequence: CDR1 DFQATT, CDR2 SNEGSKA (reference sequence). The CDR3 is CSASLVRGQETQYF. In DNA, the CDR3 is TGCAGTGCTAGTCTCGTCAGGGGGCAAGAGACCCAGTACTTC.

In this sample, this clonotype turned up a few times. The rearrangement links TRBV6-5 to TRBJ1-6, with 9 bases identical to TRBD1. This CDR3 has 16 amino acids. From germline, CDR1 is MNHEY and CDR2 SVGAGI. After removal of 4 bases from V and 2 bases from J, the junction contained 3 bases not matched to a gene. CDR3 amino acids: CASSSGTGPYNSPLHF. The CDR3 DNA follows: TGTGCCAGCAGTTCCGGGACAGGGCCCTATAATTCACCCCTCCACTTT.

Here the CDR3 DNA reads TGTGCCAGCAGTTTAAAGGGGGCCGGTAGGGAGACCCAGTACTTC. This sequence encodes CASSLKGAGRETQYF. The rearrangement joins TRBV12-3 or TRBV12-4 to TRBJ2-7; 7 bases align to TRBD1. The DNA matches TRBJ2-5 better at its end, which makes the J call doubtful. This CDR3 region has 15 residues.

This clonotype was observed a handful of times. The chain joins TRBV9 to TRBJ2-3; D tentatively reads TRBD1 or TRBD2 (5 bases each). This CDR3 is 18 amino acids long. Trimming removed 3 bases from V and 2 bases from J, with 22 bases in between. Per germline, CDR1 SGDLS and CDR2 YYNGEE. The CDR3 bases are TGTGCCAGCAGCGCCCAGGGCTTTGTGGGACCCTTCACAGATACGCAGTATTTT. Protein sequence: CASSAQGFVGPFTDTQYF.

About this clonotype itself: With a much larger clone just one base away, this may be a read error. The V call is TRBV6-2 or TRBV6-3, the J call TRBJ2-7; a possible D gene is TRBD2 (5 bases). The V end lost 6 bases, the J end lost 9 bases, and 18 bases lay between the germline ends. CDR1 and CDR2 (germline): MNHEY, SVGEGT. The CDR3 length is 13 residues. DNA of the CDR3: TGTGCCAGCAGCCTTGACGGGAATGTGGGGCAGTACTTC. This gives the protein CASSLDGNVGQYF.

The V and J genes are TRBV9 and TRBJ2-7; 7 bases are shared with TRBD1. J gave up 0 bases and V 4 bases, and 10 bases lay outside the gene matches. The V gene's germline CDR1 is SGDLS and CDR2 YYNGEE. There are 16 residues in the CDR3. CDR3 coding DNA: TGTGCCAGCAGCCCTAACCCCAGACAGGGCTCCTACGAGCAGTACTTC. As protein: CASSPNPRQGSYEQYF. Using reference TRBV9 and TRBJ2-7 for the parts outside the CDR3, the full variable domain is DSGVTQTPKHLITATGQRVTLRCSPRSGDLSVYWYQQSLDQGLQFLIQYYNGEERAKGNILERFSAQQFPDLHSELNLSSLELGDSALYFCASSPNPRQGSYEQYFGPGTRLTVT.